The 13 T cell receptor beta chains listed next were all sequenced from one sample in a study of identical twins. TCRdb fed the 5' RACE reads into MiXCR, producing one record per CDR3 protein. In the table there are 690,000 or so distinct CDR3 sequences, 6% to 6.5% of which are singletons. The source material was naive T cells sorted from blood. The receptors were sampled from a man aged 18 to 29 in good health.

The chain has TRBV6-2 or TRBV6-3 and TRBJ2-2; D may be TRBD1 (5 bases). Germline-derived CDR1 and CDR2 are MNHEY and SVGEGT. The CDR3 consists of 13 residues. V gave up 6 bases and J gave up 6 bases, with 11 bases separating them. The CDR3 DNA reads as TGTGCCAGCAGGGTACAGGCCCCCGGGGAGCTGTTTTTT. Protein: CASRVQAPGELFF.

A few counts support this clonotype. The V and J genes are TRBV30 and TRBJ2-2; D may be TRBD2 (5 bases). Germline loops: CDR1 GTSNPN, CDR2 SVGIG (reference sequence). This CDR3 has 15 amino acids. The V end lost 0 bases, the J end lost 6 bases, and 14 bases lay between the germline ends. The CDR3 sequence is CAWSVIRGAAGELFF. The CDR3 DNA reads as TGTGCCTGGAGTGTAATCCGGGGTGCGGCCGGGGAGCTGTTTTTT.

There are a few counts of this clonotype. This chain uses TRBV7-9 with TRBJ1-1; no clear D gene. This CDR3 is 14 amino acids long. Germline CDR1 and CDR2: SEHNR and FQNEAQ (reference sequence). Trimming removed 5 bases at V and 1 base at J, with 11 bases between. The CDR3 DNA reads TGTGCCAGCAGCAGTATGCGGGAGAACACTGAAGCTTTCTTT. Amino acids: CASSSMRENTEAFF.

This clonotype was detected ten times or more. V gene TRBV7-6 combines with J gene TRBJ1-2; 9 bases map to TRBD1. Germline V lookup: CDR1 SGHVS, CDR2 FNYEAQ. The CDR3 totals 14 residues. V lost 5 bases and J lost 8; bases outside the gene matches: 9. The CDR3 loop reads CASSRTGTGNGYTF. The CDR3 DNA reads as TGTGCCAGCAGCCGCACCGGGACAGGGAACGGCTACACCTTC.

This clonotype has a count of ten or more. This rearrangement joins TRBV5-1 to TRBJ1-1; D remains unclear. The CDR3 sequence is 15 residues long. Germline CDR1 SGHRS, CDR2 YFSETQ. V lost 0 bases to trimming and J lost 1 base, with 10 bases between them. The CDR3 coding sequence is TGCGCCAGCAGCTTGGTCGGCCTCGAGAACACTGAAGCTTTCTTT. Its translation is CASSLVGLENTEAFF.

This clonotype was recorded many times. J is TRBJ2-2 and V is TRBV6-1; a weak D match, TRBD2 (6 bases). This CDR3 has 14 amino acids. The germline V gene encodes CDR1 MNHNS and CDR2 SASEGT. V lost 8 bases to trimming and J lost 4 bases, with 14 bases between them. CDR3 DNA: TGTGCCAGCGGTGTGGGAGGTCTCACCGGGGAGCTGTTTTTT. This gives the protein CASGVGGLTGELFF.

This clonotype occurred a few times. The chain couples TRBV20-1 to TRBJ1-1, with no clear D. This CDR3 has 14 residues. Germline V lookup: CDR1 DFQATT, CDR2 SNEGSKA (reference sequence). The V gene lost 0 bases and the J gene lost 8 bases, with 16 bases spanning the gap. In DNA form, the CDR3 reads TGCAGTGCTAGAGATTTACCGGTGGGGAGCGAAGCTTTCTTT. This encodes CSARDLPVGSEAFF.

The rearrangement uses TRBV20-1 and TRBJ1-2; a weak D match, TRBD1 (5 bases). This CDR3 region has 11 residues. CDR1 is DFQATT, CDR2 SNEGSKA, per germline (reference sequence). V lost 3 bases and J lost 5, with 7 bases in between. Here the CDR3 DNA reads TGCAGTGCTAGGTGGGGGTATGGCTACACCTTC. Its translation is CSARWGYGYTF.

Only a few counts were recorded for this clonotype. The chain links TRBV4-2 to TRBJ2-4, with D hard to call. The ends were cut back, 2 bases at V and 2 bases at J, with 19 bases in the middle. CDR3 length equals 18 residues. Germline assignment: CDR1 LGHNA and CDR2 YNFKEQ. Here the CDR3 reads CASSQNILQAVTKNIQYF. The DNA of the CDR3 is TGTGCCAGCAGCCAAAACATCCTGCAGGCGGTTACCAAAAACATTCAGTACTTC.

Ten or more counts support this clonotype. This chain joins TRBV7-9 and TRBJ2-7, with D maybe TRBD2 (5 bases). Germline V CDR1 and CDR2: SEHNR, FQNEAQ (reference sequence). Trimming cost V 5 bases and J 1 base, with 12 bases left between them. The CDR3 sequence is 14 residues long. The CDR3 here is CASSPGILSYEQYF. The CDR3 nucleotides read TGTGCCAGCAGCCCCGGGATCCTTTCCTACGAGCAGTACTTC. Supplemented by reference TRBV7-9 and TRBJ2-7, the full variable domain reads DTGVSQNPRHKITKRGQNVTFRCDPISEHNRLYWYRQTLGQGPEFLTYFQNEAQLEKSRLLSDRFSAERPKGSFSTLEIQRTEQGDSAMYLCASSPGILSYEQYFGPGTRLTVT.

Only a few counts were recorded for this clonotype. The chain links TRBV11-2 to TRBJ1-4, with TRBD1 identical over 8 bases. There are 14 residues in the CDR3. Per germline, CDR1 SGHAT and CDR2 FQNNGV. Losses at the gene ends were 6 bases for V and 7 bases for J; bases not matched to a gene: 7. The DNA of the CDR3 is TGTGCCAGCAGGCCCGGGACAGGACCTGAAAAACTGTTTTTT. It codes for CASRPGTGPEKLFF.

The table lists this clonotype with a few counts. J is TRBJ2-5 and V is TRBV9; TRBD2 matches 7 bases. CDR1 is SGDLS and CDR2 is YYNGEE in the germline V gene. The CDR3 covers 14 residues. V shed 0 bases and J 8 bases; nucleotides not matched to a gene: 7. The CDR3 region is CASSVGRELGTQYF. The CDR3 DNA is TGTGCCAGCAGCGTAGGGCGGGAGTTGGGTACCCAGTACTTC.

This clonotype was observed a handful of times. The chain links TRBV5-1 to TRBJ2-5; 7 positions agree with TRBD1. The germline CDR1 and CDR2 sequences are SGHRS and YFSETQ. V shed 4 bases, J shed 1 base, and the junction held 4 bases outside the gene matches. This CDR3 spans 14 amino acids. CDR3 DNA: TGCGCCAGCAGCCACCGGACAGGCCAAGAGACCCAGTACTTC. This gives the protein CASSHRTGQETQYF.